A selection of T cell receptor beta chains follows, all from one sample in a study of blood T cell repertoires in COVID-19. Data came from immunoSEQ multiplex PCR; TCRdb stores just in-frame clones and leaves some out. Of just over 60,000 clones in the sample, approximately 79% were seen once. Sequenced material: peripheral blood. The receptors stem from a woman aged 80 or older with active or convalescent COVID-19. The CDR3 runs from the conserved cysteine through the conserved F or W. A D gene is named only where the DNA matches it firmly. Rows may omit the clone size; those that give it use once, few, many or a size class.

size	V	D	J	CDR3	DNA
.	TRBV24-1	.	TRBJ1-2	CATSDPLDGYTF	TGTGCCACCAGTGATCCCCTCGATGGCTACACCTTC
once	TRBV3-1/TRBV3-2	TRBD1	TRBJ1-2	CASSQAQGNYGYTF	TGTGCCAGCAGCCAGGCACAGGGGAACTATGGCTACACCTTC
.	TRBV2	.	TRBJ1-5	CASSEGQNNQPQHF	TGTGCCAGCAGTGAAGGTCAGAACAATCAGCCCCAGCATTTT
.	TRBV29-1	.	TRBJ1-1	CSVENGTILGVNTEAFF	TGCAGCGTTGAAAACGGGACAATCCTGGGAGTGAACACTGAAGCTTTCTTT
few	TRBV6-5	.	TRBJ2-2	CASSYEYSGELFF	TGTGCCAGCAGTTACGAGTACTCCGGGGAGCTGTTTTTT
.	TRBV7-3	TRBD1	TRBJ1-1	CASSITGATEAFF	TGTGCCAGCAGCATCACAGGGGCTACTGAAGCTTTCTTT
.	TRBV5-8	TRBD1	TRBJ1-1	CASSFISGTGGSEAFF	TGTGCCAGCAGCTTCATATCCGGGACAGGGGGCTCTGAAGCTTTCTTT
.	TRBV2	.	TRBJ1-6	CASSEVGTGGSPLHF	TGTGCCAGCAGTGAAGTGGGGACTGGTGGATCACCCCTCCACTTT
.	TRBV18	TRBD1	TRBJ1-2	CASSPPAQGGGYTF	TGTGCCAGCTCACCACCCGCACAGGGGGGAGGCTACACCTTC
.	TRBV29-1	.	TRBJ2-5	CSVDRVETQYF	TGCAGCGTTGACAGGGTAGAGACCCAGTACTTC
.	TRBV7-2	.	TRBJ2-7	CASSLQQGYEQYF	TGTGCCAGCAGCCTTCAACAGGGCTACGAGCAGTACTTC
once	TRBV19	.	TRBJ1-6	CASSISGQGVSPLHF	TGTGCCAGTAGTATTTCCGGCCAGGGTGTTTCACCCCTCCACTTT
.	TRBV5-1	.	TRBJ2-2	CASSLQRDTGELFF	TGCGCCAGCAGCTTGCAACGGGACACCGGGGAGCTGTTTTTT
.	TRBV6-8	.	TRBJ2-1	CASKQGWNEQFF	TGTGCCAGCAAACAGGGATGGAATGAGCAGTTCTTC
.	TRBV11-3	TRBD1	TRBJ2-1	CASSNQGQGGNEQFF	TGTGCCAGCAGTAACCAGGGACAGGGAGGCAATGAGCAGTTCTTC
.	TRBV6-2/TRBV6-3	.	TRBJ1-2	CASSLDSNYGYTF	TGTGCCAGCAGTTTGGACAGTAACTATGGCTACACCTTC
.	TRBV9	.	TRBJ1-1	CASGRDFLAFF	TGTGCCAGCGGGAGGGATTTTTTGGCTTTCTTT
.	TRBV16	.	TRBJ1-5	CASSLLSHRGNQPQHF	TGTGCCAGCAGCCTTCTTTCGCACAGGGGCAATCAGCCCCAGCATTTT
.	TRBV5-1	.	TRBJ2-7	CASRNEAGDRIDYEQYF	TGCGCCAGCAGAAACGAAGCGGGGGACAGAATAGACTACGAGCAGTACTTC
many	TRBV19	.	TRBJ2-7	CASSRDINYEQYF	TGTGCCAGTAGTAGGGACATAAACTACGAGCAGTACTTC